One sample yielded the 21 T cell receptor beta chains listed below, sequenced in a study of blood T cell repertoires in COVID-19. Repertoires were generated with immunoSEQ multiplex PCR, while TCRdb's copy carries only in-frame clones and drops some. Of a few hundred thousand clones in the sample, 80% to 90% are singletons; the top ten hold over 2%. The specimen was PBMCs or T cells enriched from blood (not recorded which). The receptor set was obtained from a young man who had recovered from COVID-19.

The chain is built from TRBV5-6 and TRBJ2-6; maybe TRBD1 (5 bases). The V gene lost 5 bases and the J gene lost 2 bases, with 11 bases spanning the gap. CDR3 size: 15 residues. From germline, CDR1 is SGHDT and CDR2 YYEEEE. The CDR3 DNA follows: TGTGCCAGCAGGTTCAGGGTAGCTGGGGCCAACGTCCTGACTTTC. Its protein product is CASRFRVAGANVLTF.

This rearrangement joins TRBV19 to TRBJ1-2; no reliable D call. This CDR3 spans 11 amino acids. The V end lost 11 bases, the J end lost 4 bases, and 11 bases lay between the germline ends. Germline V gene lookup returns CDR1 LNHDA and CDR2 SQIVND (reference sequence). The CDR3 reads CACGIAYGYTF. The CDR3 DNA reads TGTGCCTGCGGGATCGCCTATGGCTACACCTTC.

The rearrangement uses TRBV2 and TRBJ1-3, with D perhaps TRBD1 (5 bases). The V gene's germline CDR1 is SNHLY and CDR2 FYNNEI. The length of the CDR3 is 14 residues. The ends were cut back, 3 bases at V and 4 bases at J, with 10 bases in the middle. The CDR3 DNA sequence: TGTGCCAGCAGTGACAGGGCATCGGGAAACACCATATATTTT. It is translated as CASSDRASGNTIYF.

The table lists this clone with a count of one. The V and J genes are TRBV7-8 and TRBJ2-7; D may be TRBD1 (6 bases). The germline V gene has CDR1 SGHVS and CDR2 FQNEAQ. The CDR3 totals 12 residues. Deletions cut 5 bases from V and 10 bases from J, with 15 bases between. CDR3 in DNA: TGTGCCAGCAGCCCGTCGACAGGACCCCAGTACTTC. Its protein is CASSPSTGPQYF.

The chain is built from TRBV27 and TRBJ1-2; no definite D call. The V end was cut by 2 bases, the J end by 1 base, with 11 bases between. The CDR3 sequence is 15 residues long. Germline CDR1 reads MNHEY; CDR2 reads SMNVEV (reference sequence). As DNA, the CDR3 is TGTGCCAGCAGTTTAATCGGCAGGAATAACTATGGCTACACCTTC. Translating it yields CASSLIGRNNYGYTF.

The chain is built from TRBV5-8 and TRBJ2-3, with 11 bases fitting TRBD1. Germline CDR1 reads SGHTS; CDR2 reads YDEGEE. With V trimmed by 0 bases and J by 6 bases, 3 bases remained unmatched. The length of the CDR3 is 15 residues. The CDR3 DNA sequence: TGTGCCAGCAGCTTGGGGACAGGGGGCCGCGATACGCAGTATTTT. Its translation: CASSLGTGGRDTQYF.

V is TRBV3-1 (or the pseudogene TRBV3-2) and J is TRBJ2-7; D possibly corresponds to TRBD2 (5 bases). The V end was cut by 4 bases, the J end by 2 bases, with 9 bases between. The CDR3 is made up of 13 amino acids. Per the germline V gene, CDR1 is LGHDT and CDR2 is YNNKEL (reference sequence). The CDR3 spells CASSPGGPYEQYF. CDR3 nucleotides: TGTGCCAGCAGCCCAGGAGGTCCCTACGAGCAGTACTTC.

The rearrangement uses TRBV18 and TRBJ2-7, with 10 bases aligning to TRBD1. The CDR3 consists of 16 residues. CDR1 KGHSH and CDR2 LQKENI come from the germline V gene. The J segment lost 0 bases and the V segment lost 3 bases, leaving 5 bases of the junction unmatched. The CDR3 DNA reads TGTGCCAGCTCACCGGTGGACAGGGGGTACTCCTACGAGCAGTACTTC. Encoded protein: CASSPVDRGYSYEQYF.

The rearrangement uses TRBV9 and TRBJ1-2; 9 positions match TRBD1. The CDR3 covers 17 residues. The germline CDR1 and CDR2 sequences are SGDLS and YYNGEE. Trimming at V came to 4 bases and at J to 1 base, leaving 11 bases not matched to a gene. CDR3: CASSPRGVDRGNYGYTF. The CDR3 DNA is TGTGCCAGCAGCCCGAGGGGGGTGGACAGGGGTAACTATGGCTACACCTTC.

The sample holds a few counts of this clone. J is TRBJ1-1 and V is TRBV19; no reliable D call. CDR1 LNHDA and CDR2 SQIVND come from the germline V gene (reference sequence). The CDR3 consists of 15 residues. The germline V and J ends were trimmed by 1 base and 1 base, with 10 bases remaining between them. The chain's CDR3 is CASSIGGSPNTEAFF. As DNA, the CDR3 is TGTGCCAGTAGTATAGGAGGGAGTCCGAACACTGAAGCTTTCTTT. The variable domain in full, completed from reference TRBV19 and TRBJ1-1, reads DGGITQSPKYLFRKEGQNVTLSCEQNLNHDAMYWYRQDPGQGLRLIYYSQIVNDFQKGDIAEGYSVSREKKESFPLTVTSAQKNPTAFYLCASSIGGSPNTEAFFGQGTRLTVV.

This clone occurred a few times. The chain joins TRBV27 to TRBJ2-7; 11 bases line up with TRBD2. The CDR3 has 15 amino acids. The ends lost 6 bases at V and 5 bases at J; junction bases unmatched: 9. Looked up from germline, CDR1 is MNHEY and CDR2 is SMNVEV (reference sequence). CDR3 sequence reads: CASSLYSGGEDEQYF. CDR3 nucleotides: TGTGCCAGCAGCCTCTATAGCGGGGGGGAGGACGAGCAGTACTTC.

The V call is TRBV4-1, the J call TRBJ1-6; tentatively, D is TRBD1 (5 bases). The V gene lost 0 bases and the J gene lost 7 bases, with 10 bases spanning the gap. Germline lookup yields CDR1 MGHRA and CDR2 YSYEKL. This CDR3 has 15 amino acids. The CDR3 reads CASSQEQGVNSPLHF. The CDR3 region has the DNA TGCGCCAGCAGCCAAGAGCAGGGTGTGAATTCACCCCTCCACTTT.

The V and J genes are TRBV11-2 and TRBJ1-2, with 7 bases aligning to TRBD1. J was trimmed by 4 bases and V by 5 bases; bases with no gene match: 7. The CDR3 sequence is 14 residues long. Per germline, CDR1 SGHAT and CDR2 FQNNGV. CDR3 DNA sequence: TGTGCCAGCAGCCGCCAGGGACAGCTCTATGGCTACACCTTC. It yields the protein CASSRQGQLYGYTF.

This chain connects TRBV9 to TRBJ1-3; D is unresolved. Germline V gene sequence: CDR1 SGDLS, CDR2 YYNGEE. This CDR3 is built from 16 residues. V was pared by 0 bases and J by 6 bases, with 16 bases between. This CDR3 reads CASSVEGGEVSNTIYF. CDR3 DNA: TGTGCCAGCAGCGTAGAGGGCGGGGAAGTATCAAACACCATATATTTT. Together with reference TRBV9 and TRBJ1-3, the CDR3 gives the full variable domain: DSGVTQTPKHLITATGQRVTLRCSPRSGDLSVYWYQQSLDQGLQFLIQYYNGEERAKGNILERFSAQQFPDLHSELNLSSLELGDSALYFCASSVEGGEVSNTIYFGEGSWLTVV.

The chain couples TRBV18 to TRBJ1-1, with TRBD1 matching over 8 bases. This CDR3 is built from 16 residues. V trimming: 4 bases; J trimming: 4 bases; junction bases outside the gene matches: 11. Germline V lookup: CDR1 KGHSH, CDR2 LQKENI. The CDR3 DNA reads TGTGCCAGCTCACTCCCCGACAGGGGCTCGAGCACTGAAGCTTTCTTT. This codes for CASSLPDRGSSTEAFF.

V gene TRBV24-1 combines with J gene TRBJ2-5, with TRBD1 identical over 7 bases. CDR3 length equals 15 residues. Germline loops: CDR1 KGHDR, CDR2 SFDVKD. The J segment lost 4 bases and the V segment lost 3 bases, leaving 7 bases of the junction unmatched. The CDR3 reads CATSDAQGSGETQYF. The DNA of the CDR3 is TGTGCCACCAGTGATGCACAGGGGTCCGGAGAGACCCAGTACTTC.

The rearrangement joins TRBV7-8 to TRBJ1-5, with TRBD1 as a possible D gene (5 bases). Germline V lookup: CDR1 SGHVS, CDR2 FQNEAQ. This CDR3 spans 15 amino acids. Deletions cut 5 bases from V and 4 bases from J, with 15 bases between. This chain's CDR3 is CASSQRRGQNQPQHF. CDR3 nucleotide sequence: TGTGCCAGCAGCCAGCGGAGGGGCCAAAATCAGCCCCAGCATTTT.

Points on this clone: Germline is not matched at one junction end, which may reflect a read error. This sequence joins TRBV20-1 and TRBJ2-1; no firm D call. The CDR3 covers 10 residues. Germline V lookup: CDR1 DFQATT, CDR2 SNEGSKA (reference sequence). Here the CDR3 reads CSARDSISLF. Here the CDR3 DNA reads TGCAGTGCTAGAGACAGTATAAGTCTCTTC.

The J gene is TRBJ1-4, the V gene TRBV2, with D unresolved. CDR1 SNHLY and CDR2 FYNNEI come from the germline V gene. This CDR3 has 11 amino acids. The V gene lost 6 bases and the J gene lost 8 bases, with 7 bases spanning the gap. The DNA of the CDR3 is TGTGCCAGCAGGCAACTAGAAAAACTGTTTTTT. Translation: CASRQLEKLFF.

The chain carries TRBV3-1 (or the pseudogene TRBV3-2) and TRBJ2-1; D unclear. The CDR3 is 14 amino acids. The germline gives CDR1 LGHDT, CDR2 YNNKEL (reference sequence). The V end lost 4 bases, the J end lost 5 bases, and 12 bases lay between the germline ends. Here the CDR3 reads CASSRSGFNNEQFF. Here the CDR3 DNA reads TGTGCCAGCAGCCGTTCCGGTTTCAACAATGAGCAGTTCTTC.

The chain carries TRBV7-3 and TRBJ2-3; D uncertain. Germline V gene sequence: CDR1 SGHTA, CDR2 FQGTGA. The ends were cut back, 3 bases at V and 5 bases at J, with 9 bases in the middle. The CDR3 sequence is 13 residues long. The CDR3 reads CASSLRFLDTQYF. The CDR3 DNA follows: TGTGCCAGCAGCTTGCGGTTTCTAGATACGCAGTATTTT.